This is a list of T cell receptor beta chains from one sample in a study of blood T cell repertoires in COVID-19. TCRdb's table, derived via immunoSEQ multiplex PCR, lists solely in-frame clones and lacks some. The sample holds roughly 390,000 clones, 85% seen once. The sequenced material came from peripheral blood. These receptors all come from a young woman with acute or convalescent COVID-19. The CDR3 runs from the conserved cysteine through the conserved F or W. Fields, in order: clone size, J gene, V gene, D gene, CDR3 DNA, CDR3 protein. The D gene is left open where the match is weak. Rows give clone size only sometimes, using once, few, many, or a class for an expanded clone.

- TRBJ2-5 TRBV7-9 TRBD1 TGTGCCAGCAGCTTAGGGGACAGCCAAGAGACCCAGTACTTC CASSLGDSQETQYF
- TRBJ2-7 TRBV28 TRBD1 TGTGCCAGCACCATGGGACAGGGGGTATGGGACGAGCAGTACTTC CASTMGQGVWDEQYF
- TRBJ1-5 TRBV3-1/TRBV3-2 - TGTGCCAGCAGCCAAGATTTCATCAATCAGCCCCAGCATTTT CASSQDFINQPQHF
- TRBJ1-5 TRBV27 - TGTGCCAGCAGTACAGGGTCCTATAGCAATCAGCCCCAGCATTTT CASSTGSYSNQPQHF
- TRBJ1-5 TRBV6-6 TRBD1 TGTGCCAGCAGTAGGACAGGAGTTAGCAATCAGCCCCAGCATTTT CASSRTGVSNQPQHF
few TRBJ1-6 TRBV6-5 TRBD1 TGTGCCAGCAGGGGGGACAGAATAAATTCACCCCTCCACTTT CASRGDRINSPLHF
- TRBJ1-1 TRBV9 TRBD1 TGTGCCAGCAGCACACCCCAGGGGGAGAACACTGAAGCTTTCTTT CASSTPQGENTEAFF
- TRBJ1-3 TRBV5-1 - TGCGCCAGCAGCTTAGGGGGGGACTCTGGAAACACCATATATTTT CASSLGGDSGNTIYF
- TRBJ1-2 TRBV4-2 TRBD1 TGTGCCAGCAGCCAAGTCTCCGGGACAGGGATTGGCGGCTACACCTTC CASSQVSGTGIGGYTF
- TRBJ1-5 TRBV28 - TGTGCCGGCCAACAGGGATACCATCAGCCCCAGCATTTT CAGQQGYHQPQHF
few TRBJ1-1 TRBV19 TRBD1 TGTGCCAGTAGTATAGGAGGACAGGGAAACACTGAAGCTTTCTTT CASSIGGQGNTEAFF
- TRBJ1-1 TRBV25-1 - TGTGCCAGCAGTAACAGGGTGAACACTGAAGCTTTCTTT CASSNRVNTEAFF
- TRBJ1-1 TRBV5-1 TRBD1 TGCGCCAGCAGCTTGACACAGGGGGGAGAGACTGAAGCTTTCTTT CASSLTQGGETEAFF
- TRBJ2-1 TRBV15 - TGTGCCACCAGCCCTGAATCGAGCTACAATGAGCAGTTCTTC CATSPESSYNEQFF
once TRBJ1-5 TRBV3-1/TRBV3-2 TRBD1 TGTGCCAGCAGCCGACAGGGCGAGTGGCAGCCCCAGCATTTT CASSRQGEWQPQHF
- TRBJ1-2 TRBV27 - TGTGCCAGCAGTTTCGGGGTCGCCAGCGGCTACACCTTC CASSFGVASGYTF
- TRBJ2-1 TRBV7-3 TRBD1 TGTGCCAGCAGCTTAATAGGGACAGATCGAAATGAGCAGTTCTTC CASSLIGTDRNEQFF
- TRBJ2-3 TRBV6-5 - TGTGCCAGCAGTTTTGGGTTGAGGGAAACAGATACGCAGTATTTT CASSFGLRETDTQYF
- TRBJ1-1 TRBV30 TRBD1 TGTGCCTGGAGTGTACCCGGGGACAGGGGCTCTTTCTTT CAWSVPGDRGSFF
- TRBJ2-1 TRBV28 TRBD2 TGTGCCAGCAGTCCACCTCTAGCGGGATACTACAATGAGCAGTTCTTC CASSPPLAGYYNEQFF
once TRBJ2-7 TRBV7-4 TRBD2 TGTGCCAGCAGCTTAAAGGGACCCGGGGGGGCCCCCTACGAGCAGTACTTC CASSLKGPGGAPYEQYF
- TRBJ1-5 TRBV11-2 - TGTGCCAGCAGCTTAGAGTTCAGGCCCCAGCATTTT CASSLEFRPQHF
- TRBJ1-2 TRBV7-9 - TGTGCCAGCAGCTTTGAATCGGGGGGCTACACCTTC CASSFESGGYTF
- TRBJ2-5 TRBV2 TRBD2 TGTGCCAGCAGTGACCCCCTAGCGGGGAAACTCCAAGAGACCCAGTACTTC CASSDPLAGKLQETQYF
- TRBJ2-5 TRBV4-1 - TGCGCCAGCAGCCAAGATTCGGAGACCCAGTACTTC CASSQDSETQYF
once TRBJ2-1 TRBV5-1 - TGCGCCAGCAATCCCCGTGACCGGCGTACTAGCTACCACAATGAGCAGTTCTTC CASNPRDRRTSYHNEQFF
- TRBJ1-1 TRBV11-3 - TGTGCCAGCAGCCTCGGAGGCTGGGACACTGAAGCTTTCTTT CASSLGGWDTEAFF
- TRBJ1-1 TRBV30 - TGTGCCTGGCAGAACACTGAAGCTTTCTTT CAWQNTEAFF